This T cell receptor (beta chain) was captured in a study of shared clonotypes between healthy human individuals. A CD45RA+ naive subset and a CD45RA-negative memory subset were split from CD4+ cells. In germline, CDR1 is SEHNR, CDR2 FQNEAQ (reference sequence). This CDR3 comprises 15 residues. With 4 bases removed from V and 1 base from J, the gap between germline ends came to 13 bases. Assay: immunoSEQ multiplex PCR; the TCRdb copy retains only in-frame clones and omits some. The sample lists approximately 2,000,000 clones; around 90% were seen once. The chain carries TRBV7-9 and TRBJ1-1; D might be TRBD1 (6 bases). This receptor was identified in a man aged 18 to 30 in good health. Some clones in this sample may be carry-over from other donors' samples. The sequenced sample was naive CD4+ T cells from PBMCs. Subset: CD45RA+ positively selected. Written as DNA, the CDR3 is TGTGCCAGCAGCTCTAAGGACAGCTGGAACACTGAAGCTTTCTTT. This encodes CASSSKDSWNTEAFF.